Below, 14 T cell receptor beta chains from the same sample are listed, as sequenced in a study of shared clonotypes between healthy human individuals. TCRdb's copy holds only in-frame clones and misses some; the assay was immunoSEQ multiplex PCR. The top ten clones hold about 12% of a sample with roughly 480,000 clones, around three quarters of them seen once. The sample was PBMCs. The receptors shown here come from a woman between 35 and 50 years old in good health. Some clones in this sample may be carry-over from other donors' samples.

The J gene is TRBJ1-2, the V gene TRBV28; D gene unclear. Germline assignment: CDR1 MDHEN and CDR2 SYDVKM. CDR3 length: 15 residues. Between the trimmed V and J ends, which lost 6 bases and 0 bases, there was a span of 14 bases. Here the CDR3 DNA reads TGTGCCAGCAGGGACGATACACACCCTAACTATGGCTACACCTTC. Its translation is CASRDDTHPNYGYTF.

This clone showed up just once. This chain links TRBV1 with TRBJ2-5; the table names TRBD2, a call not compared with the DNA. The DNA end lines up better with TRBJ2-7; the J call may be wrong. TRBV1 is noted as a pseudogene. The length of the CDR3 is 18 residues. CDR3 in amino acids: CTSSQDLVTSASSYEQYF. CDR3 nucleotide sequence: TGCACCAGCAGCCAAGATCTTGTGACTAGCGCGAGCTCCTACGAGCAGTACTTC.

This chain joins TRBV2 and TRBJ2-1; 15 bases agree with TRBD2. The ends lost 5 bases at V and 7 bases at J; junction bases unmatched: 3. Germline CDR1 SNHLY, CDR2 FYNNEI. This CDR3 is built from 15 residues. The CDR3 spells CASSWTSGRVNEQFF. The CDR3 DNA sequence: TGTGCCAGCAGTTGGACTAGCGGGAGGGTTAATGAGCAGTTCTTC.

CDR3 in amino acids: CASTRDFNNEQFF. The DNA for the CDR3 is TGTGCCAGCACCCGGGACTTTAACAATGAGCAGTTCTTC. The chain joins TRBV6-1 to TRBJ2-1; a weak D match, TRBD2 (6 bases). V dropped 7 bases and J dropped 5 bases, with 12 bases sitting between them. The CDR3 has 13 residues. Germline CDR1 MNHNS, CDR2 SASEGT.

In the case of this clone: This may be a read error, as it is one base from a much larger clone. The rearrangement links TRBV29-1 to TRBJ2-7; 8 nucleotides align to TRBD1. The J segment lost 2 bases and the V segment lost 7 bases, leaving 13 bases of the junction unmatched. Germline loops: CDR1 SQVTM, CDR2 ANQGSEA. There are 15 residues in the CDR3. The DNA of the CDR3 is TGCAGCGCGGGAAGGACAGGGAAGAGCCCCTACGAGCAGTACTTC. It yields the protein CSAGRTGKSPYEQYF.

J is TRBJ2-7 and V is TRBV18; D not resolved. The germline gives CDR1 KGHSH, CDR2 LQKENI. V lost 3 bases to trimming and J lost 2 bases, with 17 bases between them. The CDR3 is 16 amino acids. The CDR3 loop is CASSPYIWTDPYEQYF. The CDR3 bases are TGTGCCAGCTCACCTTATATCTGGACCGATCCCTACGAGCAGTACTTC.

The V and J genes are TRBV28 and TRBJ1-2; D not resolved. Germline-derived CDR1 and CDR2 are MDHEN and SYDVKM. V lost 1 base and J lost 4, with 10 bases in between. The CDR3 has 14 residues. Here the CDR3 reads CASSLSGQAYGYTF. CDR3 sequence (DNA): TGTGCCAGCAGTTTATCGGGCCAGGCCTATGGCTACACCTTC.

The rearrangement joins TRBV27 to TRBJ2-5; 14 bases agree with TRBD2. The CDR3 has 15 amino acids. With V trimmed by 5 bases and J by 4 bases, 3 bases remained unmatched. Germline V gives CDR1 MNHEY, CDR2 SMNVEV (reference sequence). CDR3 sequence: CASSAGTSGRETQYF. CDR3 coding DNA: TGTGCCAGCAGTGCCGGGACTAGCGGGAGAGAGACCCAGTACTTC.

The chain uses TRBV29-1 and TRBJ2-3; 8 positions agree with TRBD2. The germline CDR1 and CDR2 sequences are SQVTM and ANQGSEA. This CDR3 comprises 13 residues. V gave up 6 bases and J gave up 6 bases; unmatched junction bases: 8. CDR3 nucleotides: TGCAGCGTCCCGGGACTAGGGGCCGATACGCAGTATTTT. Encoded protein: CSVPGLGADTQYF.

DNA for the CDR3: TGTGCCAGCAGTTTTTTTAGCGGGACCCAAGAGCAGTACTTC. This sequence encodes CASSFFSGTQEQYF. V usage is TRBV28 and J usage is TRBJ2-7, with 8 bases lining up with TRBD2. Germline V gives CDR1 MDHEN, CDR2 SYDVKM. V lost 3 bases to trimming and J lost 7 bases; unmatched junction nucleotides: 8. The CDR3 runs to 14 residues.

The chain employs TRBV2 and TRBJ1-2; 8 bases are shared with TRBD1. From germline, CDR1 is SNHLY and CDR2 FYNNEI. The V gene end was trimmed by 1 base and the J gene end by 7 bases; junction bases not matched to a gene: 2. The CDR3 runs 13 residues. CDR3 nucleotide sequence: TGTGCCAGCAGTGAAGAGACAGGGGTTGGCTACACCTTC. It is translated as CASSEETGVGYTF.

This rearrangement joins TRBV6-1 to TRBJ2-5; TRBD1 agrees at 10 bases. The V gene's germline CDR1 is MNHNS and CDR2 SASEGT. This CDR3 comprises 14 residues. With 3 bases clipped from V and 5 bases from J, the junction kept 3 bases outside the gene matches. The CDR3 DNA is TGTGCCAGCAGTGAGGGGACAGGGGTTGAGACCCAGTACTTC. Amino acids: CASSEGTGVETQYF.

The chain employs TRBV10-3 and TRBJ1-3, with D uncertain. V lost 0 bases and J 4 bases, leaving 16 bases between the germline ends. The CDR3 covers 17 residues. Per germline, CDR1 ENHRY and CDR2 SYGVKD. This CDR3 reads CAISESSTAGVGNTIYF. DNA for the CDR3: TGTGCCATCAGTGAGTCGAGCACGGCAGGAGTAGGAAACACCATATATTTT.

The CDR3 DNA sequence: TGTGCCAGCAGCCCAACGGGACAGGGACGGGGCTATGGCTACACCTTC. It codes for CASSPTGQGRGYGYTF. This chain uses TRBV28 with TRBJ1-2; 9 positions agree with TRBD1. The trim removed 6 bases at V and 4 bases at J, leaving 12 bases unmatched. The CDR3 has 16 amino acids. Germline values: CDR1 MDHEN, CDR2 SYDVKM.